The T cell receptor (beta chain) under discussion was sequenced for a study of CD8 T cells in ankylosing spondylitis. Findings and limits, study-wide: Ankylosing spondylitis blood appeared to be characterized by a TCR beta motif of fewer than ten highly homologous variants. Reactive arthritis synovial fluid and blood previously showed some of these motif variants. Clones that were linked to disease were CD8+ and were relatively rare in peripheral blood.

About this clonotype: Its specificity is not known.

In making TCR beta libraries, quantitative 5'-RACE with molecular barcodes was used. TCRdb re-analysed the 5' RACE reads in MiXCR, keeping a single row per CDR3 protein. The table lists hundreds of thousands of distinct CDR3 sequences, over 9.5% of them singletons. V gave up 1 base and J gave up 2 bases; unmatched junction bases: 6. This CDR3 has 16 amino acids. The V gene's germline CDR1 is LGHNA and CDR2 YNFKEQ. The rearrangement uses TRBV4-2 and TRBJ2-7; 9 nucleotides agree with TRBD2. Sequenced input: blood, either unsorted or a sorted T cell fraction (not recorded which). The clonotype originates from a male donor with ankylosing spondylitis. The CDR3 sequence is CASSQGASGAAYEQYF. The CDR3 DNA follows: TGTGCCAGCAGCCAAGGAGCTAGCGGGGCTGCCTACGAGCAGTACTTC.